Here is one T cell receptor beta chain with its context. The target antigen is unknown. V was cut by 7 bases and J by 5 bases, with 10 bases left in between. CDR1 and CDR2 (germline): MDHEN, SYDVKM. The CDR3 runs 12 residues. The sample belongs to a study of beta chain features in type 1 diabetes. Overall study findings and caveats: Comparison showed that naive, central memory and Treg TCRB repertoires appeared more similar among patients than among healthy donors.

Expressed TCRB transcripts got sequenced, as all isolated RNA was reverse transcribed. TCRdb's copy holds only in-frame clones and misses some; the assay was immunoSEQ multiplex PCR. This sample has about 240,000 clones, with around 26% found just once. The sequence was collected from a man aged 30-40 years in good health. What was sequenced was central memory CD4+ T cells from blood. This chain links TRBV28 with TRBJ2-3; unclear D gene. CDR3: CASTVVGDTQYF. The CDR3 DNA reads TGTGCCAGCACCGTGGTGGGAGATACGCAGTATTTT.